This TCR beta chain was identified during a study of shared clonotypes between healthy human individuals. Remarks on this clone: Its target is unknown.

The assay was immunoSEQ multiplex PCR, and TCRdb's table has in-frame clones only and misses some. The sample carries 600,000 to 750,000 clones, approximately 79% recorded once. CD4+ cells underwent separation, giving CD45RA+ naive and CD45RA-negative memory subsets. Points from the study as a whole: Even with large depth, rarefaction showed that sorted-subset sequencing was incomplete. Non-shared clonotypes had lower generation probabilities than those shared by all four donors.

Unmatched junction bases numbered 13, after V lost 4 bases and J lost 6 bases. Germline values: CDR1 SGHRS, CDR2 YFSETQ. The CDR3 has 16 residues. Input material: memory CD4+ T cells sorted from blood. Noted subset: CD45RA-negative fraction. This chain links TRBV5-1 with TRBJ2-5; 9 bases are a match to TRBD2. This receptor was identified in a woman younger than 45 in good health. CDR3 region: CASSRLAGEGLKTQYF. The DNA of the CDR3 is TGCGCCAGCAGCCGATTAGCGGGAGAGGGTTTGAAGACCCAGTACTTC.